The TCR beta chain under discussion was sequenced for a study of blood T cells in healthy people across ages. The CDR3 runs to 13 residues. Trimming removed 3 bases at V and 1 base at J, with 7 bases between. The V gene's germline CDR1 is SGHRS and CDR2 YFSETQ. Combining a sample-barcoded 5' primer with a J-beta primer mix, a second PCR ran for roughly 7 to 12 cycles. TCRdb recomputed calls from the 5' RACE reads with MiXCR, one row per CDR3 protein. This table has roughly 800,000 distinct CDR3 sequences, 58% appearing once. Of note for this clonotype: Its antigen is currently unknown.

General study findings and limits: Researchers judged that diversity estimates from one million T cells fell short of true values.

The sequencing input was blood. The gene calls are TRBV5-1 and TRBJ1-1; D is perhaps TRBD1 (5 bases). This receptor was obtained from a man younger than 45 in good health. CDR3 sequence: CASSWTQNTEAFF. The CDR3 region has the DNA TGCGCCAGCAGCTGGACACAGAACACTGAAGCTTTCTTT. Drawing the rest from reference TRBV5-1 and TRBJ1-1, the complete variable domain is KAGVTQTPRYLIKTRGQQVTLSCSPISGHRSVSWYQQTPGQGLQFLFEYFSETQRNKGNFPGRFSGRQFSNSRSEMNVSTLELGDSALYLCASSWTQNTEAFFGQGTRLTVV.